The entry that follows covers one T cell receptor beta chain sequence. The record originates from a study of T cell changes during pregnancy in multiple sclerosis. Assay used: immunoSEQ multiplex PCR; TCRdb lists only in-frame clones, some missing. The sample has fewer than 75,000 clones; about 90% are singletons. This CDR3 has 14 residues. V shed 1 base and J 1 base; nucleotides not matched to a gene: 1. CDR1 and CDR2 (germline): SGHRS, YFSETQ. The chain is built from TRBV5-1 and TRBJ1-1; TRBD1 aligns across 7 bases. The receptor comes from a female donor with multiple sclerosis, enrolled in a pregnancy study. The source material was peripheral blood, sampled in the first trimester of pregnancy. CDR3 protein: CASSLNRGNTEAFF. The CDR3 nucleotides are TGCGCCAGCAGCTTGAACAGGGGGAACACTGAAGCTTTCTTT.